This entry features one T cell receptor (beta chain) sequence. Each of the donors was a healthy adult who was HIV-negative and had not had a recent acute infection or vaccination. Donors, without exception, were Caucasian adults residing in Nashville, Tennessee. The CDR3 sequence is 16 residues long. V lost 0 bases, J lost 8 bases, and 19 bases lay in between. Per the germline V gene, CDR1 is LNHNV and CDR2 is YYDKDF (reference sequence). The sample belongs to a study of shared clonotypes between healthy human individuals. The wider study: The people who gave samples were two women and a few men aged 18 to 49.

Only in-frame clones appear in the TCRdb table, and some are missing; sequencing was by immunoSEQ multiplex PCR. The data show fewer than 650,000 clones, with 70% to 80% seen just once and approximately 13% held by the top ten. The chain recombines TRBV15 with TRBJ1-2; no clear D. The receptor was derived from a woman between 40 and 50 years old in good health. Some clones in this sample may be carry-over from other donors' samples. The specimen sequenced was PBMCs. CDR3 in DNA: TGTGCCACCAGCAGAGACCAGGTGAAAACGTCCGGGGGCTACACCTTC. Its translation is CATSRDQVKTSGGYTF.